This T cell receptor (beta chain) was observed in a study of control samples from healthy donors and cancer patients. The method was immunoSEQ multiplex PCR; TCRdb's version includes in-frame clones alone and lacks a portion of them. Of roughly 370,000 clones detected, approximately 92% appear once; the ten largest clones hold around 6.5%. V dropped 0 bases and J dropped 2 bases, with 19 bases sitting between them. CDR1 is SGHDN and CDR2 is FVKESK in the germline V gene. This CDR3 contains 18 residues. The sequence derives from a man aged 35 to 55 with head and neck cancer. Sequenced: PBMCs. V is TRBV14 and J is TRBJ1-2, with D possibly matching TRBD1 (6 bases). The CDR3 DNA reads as TGTGCCAGCAGCCAAGATGTAAGGGCCCCACAGGGAAACTATGGCTACACCTTC. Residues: CASSQDVRAPQGNYGYTF.